What follows are 23 T cell receptor beta chains derived from one specimen sequenced in a study of cytomegalovirus exposure and HLA in healthy donors. 13 Jbeta primers and 60 Vbeta primers were used for the PCR. Generated by immunoSEQ multiplex PCR, the TCRdb table keeps only in-frame clones and is missing some. The sample carries about 160,000 clones, around four fifths recorded once. Sequenced: PBMCs. All receptors come from a woman aged 18 to 35 in good health and CMV-seronegative.

This clone has a single count. CDR3: CASSEGPRRGEETQYF. Written as DNA, the CDR3 is TGTGCCAGCAGCGAGGGACCCCGGAGGGGAGAAGAGACCCAGTACTTC. The chain employs TRBV2 and TRBJ2-5; the D gene is possibly TRBD2 (6 bases). Germline loops: CDR1 SNHLY, CDR2 FYNNEI. V was cut by 6 bases and J by 3 bases, with 20 bases left in between. This CDR3 region has 16 residues.

The gene calls are TRBV27 and TRBJ2-7; TRBD2 matches 12 bases. The CDR3 consists of 18 residues. The V and J ends lost 1 base and 3 bases, in that order; junction bases with no gene match: 10. Germline CDR1 and CDR2: MNHEY and SMNVEV (reference sequence). The CDR3 is CASSLYPPTSGSFYEQYF. The CDR3 DNA follows: TGTGCCAGCAGTTTATACCCCCCGACTAGCGGGAGTTTCTACGAGCAGTACTTC.

The V and J genes are TRBV5-4 and TRBJ1-1; TRBD1 might be the D (6 bases). With 2 bases removed from V and 1 base from J, the gap between germline ends came to 12 bases. The CDR3 consists of 15 residues. CDR1 is SGHNT, CDR2 YYREEE, per germline (reference sequence). DNA for the CDR3: TGTGCCAGCAGCTTAACTCAGGGGAAGAACACTGAAGCTTTCTTT. Translating it yields CASSLTQGKNTEAFF.

The DNA of the CDR3 is TGTGCCAGCAGTGAAGGCGCGGGGGGGCACTACGAGCAGTACTTC. Translated: CASSEGAGGHYEQYF. V and J are TRBV6-1 and TRBJ2-7, with TRBD2 matching 9 bases. Germline V gives CDR1 MNHNS, CDR2 SASEGT. The CDR3 has 15 amino acids. After removal of 1 base from V and 3 bases from J, the junction contained 4 bases not matched to a gene.

J is TRBJ2-2 and V is TRBV15, with 8 positions matching TRBD2. The trim removed 5 bases at V and 0 bases at J, leaving 14 bases unmatched. This CDR3 region has 19 residues. Looked up from germline, CDR1 is LNHNV and CDR2 is YYDKDF (reference sequence). In DNA, the CDR3 is TGTGCCACCAGCGGCCCTGGACTAGGCGGGGGGCCGAACACCGGGGAGCTGTTTTTT. Translating gives CATSGPGLGGGPNTGELFF.

The rearrangement uses TRBV18 and TRBJ2-5, with D possibly matching TRBD2 (6 bases). V lost 3 bases, J lost 7 bases, and 18 bases lay in between. Germline assignment: CDR1 KGHSH and CDR2 LQKENI. There are 15 residues in the CDR3. CDR3 protein: CASSPGSAEFGTQYF. DNA of the CDR3: TGTGCCAGCTCACCCGGGAGCGCGGAGTTTGGGACCCAGTACTTC.

This clone was detected only a few times. The chain's CDR3 is CASSLIRGAGTDTQYF. For the CDR3, the DNA is TGTGCCAGCAGCTTAATCCGGGGGGCCGGCACAGATACGCAGTATTTT. The rearrangement links TRBV7-8 to TRBJ2-3; TRBD2 is a possible D gene (7 bases). The CDR3 sequence is 16 residues long. Germline V gene sequence: CDR1 SGHVS, CDR2 FQNEAQ. Trimming removed 2 bases at V and 1 base at J, with 13 bases between.

J is TRBJ2-7 and V is TRBV25-1; 10 positions agree with TRBD1. Germline CDR1 and CDR2: MGHDK and SYGVNS. V gave up 5 bases and J gave up 2 bases; unmatched junction bases: 15. The CDR3 spans 18 residues. DNA of the CDR3: TGTGCCAGCAGTCCACCATTAGAAGGGACAGGGGTCCCCTACGAGCAGTACTTC. It is translated as CASSPPLEGTGVPYEQYF.

This clone was counted a few times. The rearrangement uses TRBV7-6 and TRBJ2-1; TRBD2 might be the D (5 bases). V was pared by 1 base and J by 7 bases, with 14 bases between. CDR3 length: 15 amino acids. Germline CDR1 and CDR2: SGHVS and FNYEAQ. The CDR3 nucleotides are TGTGCCAGCAGCTTAGAAGTAGCATCGGGGAATGAGCAGTTCTTC. Residues: CASSLEVASGNEQFF.

This clone was detected only once. The genes are TRBV27 and TRBJ2-7; a possible D gene is TRBD2 (6 bases). Germline V gene lookup returns CDR1 MNHEY and CDR2 SMNVEV (reference sequence). The CDR3 loop spans 15 amino acids. V lost 3 bases and J lost 0, with 12 bases in between. The CDR3 sequence: CASSFIGGSSYEQYF. The CDR3 nucleotides are TGTGCCAGCAGTTTTATTGGGGGGAGCTCCTACGAGCAGTACTTC.

This clone occurred a few times. V is TRBV11-2 and J is TRBJ1-1, with a tentative D call TRBD1 (6 bases). Deletions cut 5 bases from V and 11 bases from J, with 18 bases between. The CDR3 loop spans 13 amino acids. Germline CDR1 SGHAT, CDR2 FQNNGV. Here the CDR3 DNA reads TGTGCCAGCAGCCCGGGAACAGGGTTTTCGGCTTTCTTT. Amino acids: CASSPGTGFSAFF. Combining the CDR3 with reference TRBV11-2 and TRBJ1-1 gives the whole variable domain EAGVAQSPRYKIIEKRQSVAFWCNPISGHATLYWYQQILGQGPKLLIQFQNNGVVDDSQLPKDRFSAERLKGVDSTLKIQPAKLEDSAVYLCASSPGTGFSAFFGQGTRLTVV.

The chain links TRBV27 to TRBJ2-6; D gene unclear. This CDR3 spans 16 amino acids. Germline V CDR1 and CDR2: MNHEY, SMNVEV (reference sequence). The V and J ends lost 1 base and 1 base respectively, with 8 bases between them. CDR3 coding DNA: TGTGCCAGCAGTTTATATTCCGGTTCTGGGGCCAACGTCCTGACTTTC. Translation: CASSLYSGSGANVLTF. The full variable domain, its missing parts supplied by reference TRBV27 and TRBJ2-6, is EAQVTQNPRYLITVTGKKLTVTCSQNMNHEYMSWYRQDPGLGLRQIYYSMNVEVTDKGDVPEGYKVSRKEKRNFPLILESPSPNQTSLYFCASSLYSGSGANVLTFGAGSRLTVL.

The V and J genes are TRBV19 and TRBJ1-5, with D perhaps matching TRBD1 (6 bases). Trimming took off 0 bases at V and 4 bases at J, with 10 bases between the two ends. The CDR3 is 15 amino acids. CDR1 is LNHDA and CDR2 is SQIVND in the germline V gene (reference sequence). CDR3 coding DNA: TGTGCCAGTAGTATAGAGTGGGACAAGAATCAGCCCCAGCATTTT. This codes for CASSIEWDKNQPQHF.

This chain joins TRBV10-3 and TRBJ2-3, with 7 bases lining up with TRBD2. V lost 0 bases, J lost 1 base, and 4 bases stayed unmatched. The CDR3 is made up of 16 amino acids. CDR1 is ENHRY and CDR2 is SYGVKD in the germline V gene. The CDR3 nucleotides read TGTGCCATCAGTGAGTCGGGGCTAGCGGGCACAGATACGCAGTATTTT. It is translated as CAISESGLAGTDTQYF.

The CDR3 bases are TGTGCTAGTGGTTTAGGGGCAGGCCCCTACGAGCAGTACTTC. Protein: CASGLGAGPYEQYF. The chain recombines TRBV12-5 with TRBJ2-7; TRBD1 might be the D (5 bases). This CDR3 contains 14 residues. Germline V CDR1 and CDR2: LGHNT, FRNRAP. V was clipped by 3 bases and J by 2 bases, with 11 bases between them.

The rearrangement joins TRBV4-1 to TRBJ2-3; D uncertain. CDR3 length: 14 residues. Trimming took 0 bases from V and 6 from J, leaving 10 bases between them. Germline V lookup: CDR1 MGHRA, CDR2 YSYEKL. DNA of the CDR3: TGCGCCAGCAGCCAAGAAGCTACTTGGGATACGCAGTATTTT. Protein sequence: CASSQEATWDTQYF.

This clone was found once. The rearrangement joins TRBV5-4 to TRBJ2-1; TRBD2 agrees at 8 bases. The CDR3 length is 15 residues. Germline V lookup: CDR1 SGHNT, CDR2 YYREEE (reference sequence). J lost 4 bases, V lost 2 bases, and 5 bases had no gene match. CDR3 sequence reads: CASSLTSGLYNEQFF. As DNA, the CDR3 is TGTGCCAGCAGCTTAACTAGCGGATTATACAATGAGCAGTTCTTC.

The CDR3 DNA follows: TGCGCCAGCAGCCAAGACCCAACTAGCGGGGGCATTCAAGAGACCCAGTACTTC. Translation gives CASSQDPTSGGIQETQYF. The chain employs TRBV4-1 and TRBJ2-5; 11 bases align to TRBD2. The CDR3 extends over 18 amino acids. Germline V lookup: CDR1 MGHRA, CDR2 YSYEKL. The ends lost 0 bases at V and 2 bases at J; junction bases unmatched: 8.

This clone occurred once. V and J are TRBV5-1 and TRBJ2-7, with 11 nucleotides matching TRBD2. Unmatched junction bases numbered 3, after V lost 4 bases and J lost 0 bases. The CDR3 has 15 amino acids. Germline V CDR1 and CDR2: SGHRS, YFSETQ. The chain's CDR3 is CASSLSGRASYEQYF. The CDR3 DNA reads TGCGCCAGCAGCCTTAGCGGGAGGGCCTCCTACGAGCAGTACTTC.

Remarks on this clone: The sample holds other DNA sequences that translate to the same CDR3. V and J are TRBV28 and TRBJ2-7; 14 nucleotides agree with TRBD2. The ends lost 5 bases at V and 2 bases at J; junction bases unmatched: 2. CDR1 is MDHEN and CDR2 is SYDVKM in the germline V gene. This CDR3 is built from 15 residues. This CDR3 reads CASSPGLAGAYEQYF. Here the CDR3 DNA reads TGTGCCAGCAGTCCGGGACTAGCGGGGGCCTACGAGCAGTACTTC.

This rearrangement joins TRBV23-1 to TRBJ2-2; 11 bases agree with TRBD2. TRBV23-1 carries the ORF label, with uncertain function. The CDR3 is 17 amino acids. V lost 2 bases to trimming and J lost 5 bases; unmatched junction nucleotides: 7. The CDR3 sequence: CASSQTSGRVGTGELFF. The CDR3 DNA reads TGCGCCAGCAGTCAAACTAGCGGGAGAGTGGGGACCGGGGAGCTGTTTTTT.

The rearrangement uses TRBV9 and TRBJ2-1; 7 bases line up with TRBD1. In germline, CDR1 is SGDLS, CDR2 YYNGEE. V shed 0 bases, J shed 9 bases, and the junction held 9 bases outside the gene matches. This CDR3 region has 15 residues. CDR3 nucleotide sequence: TGTGCCAGCAGCGTAGTAGATAGGGGGCTAGGTGAGCAGTTCTTC. Encoded protein: CASSVVDRGLGEQFF.

This chain links TRBV18 with TRBJ1-2; possible D gene TRBD1, 6 bases. The germline gives CDR1 KGHSH, CDR2 LQKENI. The CDR3 loop spans 14 amino acids. V was cut by 5 bases and J by 4 bases, with 14 bases left in between. This chain's CDR3 is CASSSGDKGYGYTF. The CDR3 DNA reads TGTGCCAGCTCATCCGGGGACAAGGGCTATGGCTACACCTTC.